What follows are 9 T cell receptor beta chains derived from one specimen sequenced in a study of shared clonotypes between healthy human individuals. Clones were read by immunoSEQ multiplex PCR, and TCRdb kept only the in-frame ones, dropping some. Of 2.3 million or so clones listed, 93% are singletons. Input material: naive CD4+ T cells from PBMCs. The subset: CD45RA+ positively selected. These receptor sequences come from a man aged 18 to 29 in good health. Some clones in this sample may be carry-over from other donors' samples.

CDR3 in DNA: TGTGCCAGCAGCCCCCCGCCGGCAGGGGGCCTATTTCAATCTAATGAAAAACTGTTTTTT. It yields the protein CASSPPPAGGLFQSNEKLFF. J is TRBJ1-4 and V is TRBV28; TRBD1 agrees at 8 bases. Per germline, CDR1 MDHEN and CDR2 SYDVKM. The V gene end was trimmed by 6 bases and the J gene end by 3 bases; junction bases not matched to a gene: 21. This CDR3 is 20 amino acids long. Full variable domain (remainder filled in from reference TRBV28 and TRBJ1-4): DVKVTQSSRYLVKRTGEKVFLECVQDMDHENMFWYRQDPGLGLRLIYFSYDVKMKEKGDIPEGYSVSREKKERFSLILESASTNQTSMYLCASSPPPAGGLFQSNEKLFFGSGTQLSVL.

This clone was picked up one time. The J gene is TRBJ2-7, the V gene TRBV5-1; 9 positions agree with TRBD1. The germline V gene has CDR1 SGHRS and CDR2 YFSETQ. This CDR3 region has 15 residues. J lost 2 bases, V lost 1 base, and 4 bases had no gene match. The CDR3 spells CASSLTTGGPYEQYF. The CDR3 nucleotides read TGCGCCAGCAGCTTGACGACAGGGGGACCCTACGAGCAGTACTTC.

This clone has just one count. This sequence joins TRBV6-1 and TRBJ1-1; possibly TRBD1 for D (5 bases). Germline CDR1 reads MNHNS; CDR2 reads SASEGT. The V and J ends lost 6 bases and 7 bases respectively, with 21 bases between them. This CDR3 is 15 amino acids long. The CDR3 loop is CASRMERPGGGEAFF. The CDR3 DNA is TGTGCCAGCAGGATGGAGCGACCCGGGGGGGGTGAAGCTTTCTTT.

The V and J genes are TRBV5-6 and TRBJ1-1; TRBD1 might be the D (5 bases). Germline loops: CDR1 SGHDT, CDR2 YYEEEE. The CDR3 totals 17 residues. The V end was cut by 1 base, the J end by 10 bases, with 26 bases between. As DNA, the CDR3 is TGTGCCAGCAGCTTGTTAGGTAGTGCGGGGGGTAATGCGGGAGCTTTCTTT. Its translation is CASSLLGSAGGNAGAFF.

The chain uses TRBV5-4 and TRBJ2-3, with TRBD1 identical over 9 bases. V lost 0 bases, J lost 5 bases, and 4 bases stayed unmatched. The CDR3 covers 15 residues. Germline CDR1 SGHNT, CDR2 YYREEE (reference sequence). CDR3 nucleotide sequence: TGTGCCAGCAGCTTGGGAGGGACAGGGAAAGATACGCAGTATTTT. Protein sequence: CASSLGGTGKDTQYF.

The chain employs TRBV10-3 and TRBJ1-1; D might be TRBD1 (5 bases). Trimming left V 0 bases short and J 4 bases short, with 15 bases between. Germline V lookup: CDR1 ENHRY, CDR2 SYGVKD. CDR3 length equals 16 residues. CDR3 nucleotides: TGTGCCATCAGTGAGTCAACGGGGGGGGTTTTCACTGAAGCTTTCTTT. It specifies CAISESTGGVFTEAFF.

The rearrangement links TRBV14 to TRBJ2-5, with 8 bases matching TRBD2. V trimming: 1 base; J trimming: 4 bases; junction bases outside the gene matches: 8. This CDR3 is built from 16 residues. From germline, CDR1 is SGHDN and CDR2 FVKESK. The CDR3 DNA follows: TGTGCCAGCAGCCAAGCCAGGGCGGGGGGAAGAGAGACCCAGTACTTC. It codes for CASSQARAGGRETQYF. The whole variable domain, filled in from reference TRBV14 and TRBJ2-5, reads EAGVTQFPSHSVIEKGQTVTLRCDPISGHDNLYWYRRVMGKEIKFLLHFVKESKQDESGMPNNRFLAERTGGTYSTLKVQPAELEDSGVYFCASSQARAGGRETQYFGPGTRLLVL.

The chain is built from TRBV7-9 and TRBJ1-6; possibly TRBD1 for D (5 bases). CDR1 is SEHNR, CDR2 FQNEAQ, per germline (reference sequence). This CDR3 is built from 16 residues. With 4 bases removed from V and 10 bases from J, the gap between germline ends came to 20 bases. CDR3 amino acids: CASSSGLAGPLSPLHF. In nucleotides, the CDR3 is TGTGCCAGCAGCTCCGGTTTGGCAGGGCCATTGTCACCCCTCCACTTT.

The V and J genes are TRBV9 and TRBJ2-7, with D maybe TRBD1 (6 bases). Germline CDR1 SGDLS, CDR2 YYNGEE. CDR3 size: 14 residues. The V end was cut by 0 bases, the J end by 0 bases, with 7 bases between. CDR3 in DNA: TGTGCCAGCAGCGTAGTGGGGGCCTCCTACGAGCAGTACTTC. Protein sequence: CASSVVGASYEQYF.